This entry describes one TCR beta chain. The germline V gene encodes CDR1 LGHNT and CDR2 FRNRAP. The CDR3 is 13 amino acids. V was pared by 5 bases and J by 4 bases, with 11 bases between. This record belongs to a study of blood T cell repertoires in COVID-19. Sequencing used immunoSEQ multiplex PCR; TCRdb keeps in-frame clones, though not all of them. Of 300,000 to 400,000 clones in the sample, under 95% are singletons; the top ten hold less than 3.5%. Sequenced: peripheral blood. This clonotype was obtained from a woman aged 18-29 years who had recovered from COVID-19. The chain uses TRBV12-5 and TRBJ1-1; TRBD1 might be the D (6 bases). CDR3 protein: CASGGPRGTEAFF. In DNA, the CDR3 is TGTGCTAGTGGTGGGCCCAGGGGCACTGAAGCTTTCTTT.